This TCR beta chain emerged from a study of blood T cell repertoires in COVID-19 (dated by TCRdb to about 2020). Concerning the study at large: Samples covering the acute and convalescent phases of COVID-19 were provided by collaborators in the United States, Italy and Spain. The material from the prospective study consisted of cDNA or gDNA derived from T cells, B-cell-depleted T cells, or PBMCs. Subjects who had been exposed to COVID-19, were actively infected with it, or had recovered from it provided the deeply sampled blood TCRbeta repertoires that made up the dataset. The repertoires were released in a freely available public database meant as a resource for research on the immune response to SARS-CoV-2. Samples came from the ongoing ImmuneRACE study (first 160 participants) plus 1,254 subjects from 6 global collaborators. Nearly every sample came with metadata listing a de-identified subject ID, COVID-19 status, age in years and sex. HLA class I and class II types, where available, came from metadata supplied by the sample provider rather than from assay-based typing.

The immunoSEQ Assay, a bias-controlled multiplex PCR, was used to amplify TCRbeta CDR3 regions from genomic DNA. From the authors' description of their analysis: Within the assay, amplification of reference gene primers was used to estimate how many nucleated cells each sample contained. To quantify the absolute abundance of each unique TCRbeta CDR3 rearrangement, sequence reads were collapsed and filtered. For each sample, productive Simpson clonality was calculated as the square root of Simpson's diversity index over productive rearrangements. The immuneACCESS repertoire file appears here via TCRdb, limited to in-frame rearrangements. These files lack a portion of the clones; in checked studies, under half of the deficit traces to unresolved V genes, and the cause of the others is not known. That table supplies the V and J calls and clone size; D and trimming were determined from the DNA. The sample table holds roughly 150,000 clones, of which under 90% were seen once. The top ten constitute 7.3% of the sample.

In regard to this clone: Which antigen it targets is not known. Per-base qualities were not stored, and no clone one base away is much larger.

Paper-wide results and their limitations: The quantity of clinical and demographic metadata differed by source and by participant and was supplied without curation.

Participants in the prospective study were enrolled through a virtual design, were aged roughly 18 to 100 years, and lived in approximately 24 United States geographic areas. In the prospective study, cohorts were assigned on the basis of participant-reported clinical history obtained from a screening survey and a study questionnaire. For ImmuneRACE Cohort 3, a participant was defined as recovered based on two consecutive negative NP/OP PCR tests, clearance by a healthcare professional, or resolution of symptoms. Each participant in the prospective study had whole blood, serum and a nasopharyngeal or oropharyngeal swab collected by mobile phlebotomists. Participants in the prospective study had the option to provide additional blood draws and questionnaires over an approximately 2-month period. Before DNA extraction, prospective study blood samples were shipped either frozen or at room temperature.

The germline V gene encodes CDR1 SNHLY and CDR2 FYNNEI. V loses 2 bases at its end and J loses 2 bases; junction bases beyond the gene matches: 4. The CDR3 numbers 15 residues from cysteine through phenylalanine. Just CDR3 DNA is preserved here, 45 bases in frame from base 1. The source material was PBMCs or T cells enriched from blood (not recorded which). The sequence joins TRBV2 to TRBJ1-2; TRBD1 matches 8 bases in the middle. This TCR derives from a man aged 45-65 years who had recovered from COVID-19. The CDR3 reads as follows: CASSEFRTGNYGYTF. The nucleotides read TGTGCCAGCAGTGAATTCCGGACAGGGAACTATGGCTACACCTTC.